This record covers a single TCR beta chain. Use of 60 Vbeta and 13 Jbeta primers characterized the PCR. Clones were sequenced by immunoSEQ multiplex PCR, and TCRdb holds only the in-frame ones, with some missing. Among 100,000 to 150,000 clones, 80% were seen once, and the ten largest hold 1%. The source of the sample is a study of cytomegalovirus exposure and HLA in healthy donors. CDR1 is MNHEY and CDR2 is SVGAGI in the germline V gene. The CDR3 is made up of 13 amino acids. V was pared by 5 bases and J by 3 bases, with 11 bases between. The V gene is TRBV6-5, the J gene TRBJ2-7; no reliable D call. The receptor comes from a man aged 40-55 years in good health and CMV-seronegative. The sequencing sample was made of PBMCs. The CDR3: CASSRPEDYEQYF. The CDR3 coding sequence is TGTGCCAGCAGTCGACCAGAGGACTACGAGCAGTACTTC.